A single sample gave rise to the 30 T cell receptor beta chains below, sequenced in a study of response to subunit inactivated influenza vaccine. TCRdb recomputed calls from the RT-PCR reads with MiXCR, one row per CDR3 protein. The sample has just under 250,000 distinct CDR3 sequences, 12% seen once. The sample was non-naive T cells sorted from PBMCs, taken 14 to 15 days before vaccination. These receptors originate from a man aged 50 to 59 who received an inactivated influenza vaccine.

V usage is TRBV12-3 or TRBV12-4 and J usage is TRBJ1-5, with 7 bases matching TRBD1. This CDR3 has 13 residues. J lost 1 base, V lost 10 bases, and 4 bases had no gene match. DNA for the CDR3: TGTGCCATCAGGGACAGCAGCAATCAGCCCCAGCATTTT. It specifies CAIRDSSNQPQHF.

The chain employs TRBV7-2 and TRBJ2-5; D is ambiguous. Germline CDR1 is SGHTA and CDR2 is FQGNSA. The V and J ends lost 5 bases and 9 bases respectively, with 13 bases between them. CDR3 length: 12 amino acids. CDR3: CASSPSVGPQYF. CDR3 DNA: TGTGCCAGCAGCCCCTCGGTAGGGCCCCAGTACTTC.

This clonotype was observed a handful of times. The J gene is TRBJ2-1, the V gene TRBV3-1; 8 nucleotides line up with TRBD1. There are 14 residues in the CDR3. CDR1 and CDR2 (germline): LGHDT, YNNKEL (reference sequence). J was trimmed by 6 bases and V by 6 bases; bases with no gene match: 7. The CDR3 nucleotides read TGTGCCAGCAGGGACAGGGACTCTCGCAATGAGCAGTTCTTC. Translating gives CASRDRDSRNEQFF.

The J gene is TRBJ2-1, the V gene TRBV7-9; TRBD2 matches at 10 bases. This CDR3 has 15 amino acids. The V segment lost 5 bases and the J segment 6 bases; nucleotides outside the gene matches: 7. Germline CDR1 SEHNR, CDR2 FQNEAQ (reference sequence). CDR3 sequence reads: CASSRPSGGGNEQFF. The CDR3 DNA follows: TGTGCCAGCAGCCGCCCCAGCGGGGGGGGCAATGAGCAGTTCTTC.

In this sample, this clonotype turned up a few times. The V and J genes are TRBV20-1 and TRBJ1-1; perhaps TRBD1 as D (5 bases). This CDR3 is built from 14 residues. Germline V gives CDR1 DFQATT, CDR2 SNEGSKA (reference sequence). CDR3 residues: CRGERDGSGTEAFF. CDR3 nucleotides: TGCAGGGGAGAACGGGACGGCTCCGGCACTGAAGCTTTCTTT.

This clonotype showed up just a few times. The rearrangement joins TRBV7-9 to TRBJ2-1; D assignment may be TRBD1 or TRBD2 (5 bases each). This CDR3 spans 15 amino acids. Germline V gene sequence: CDR1 SEHNR, CDR2 FQNEAQ (reference sequence). The V end lost 0 bases, the J end lost 2 bases, and 8 bases lay between the germline ends. CDR3 DNA: TGTGCCAGCAGCTTAGCTCTGGGGGCCTACAATGAGCAGTTCTTC. Protein sequence: CASSLALGAYNEQFF.

This clonotype was picked up many times. The chain employs TRBV12-3 or TRBV12-4 and TRBJ2-1, with D tentatively TRBD1 (6 bases). V was clipped by 5 bases and J by 0 bases, with 14 bases between them. CDR3 size: 16 residues. The CDR3: CASSKNRGSSYNEQFF. CDR3 coding DNA: TGTGCCAGCAGTAAGAATAGGGGGAGCTCCTACAATGAGCAGTTCTTC.

The sample holds a few counts of this clonotype. V usage is TRBV29-1 and J usage is TRBJ2-7, with D unresolved. V lost 1 base and J 2 bases, leaving 9 bases between the germline ends. The CDR3 loop spans 13 amino acids. Per germline, CDR1 SQVTM and CDR2 ANQGSEA. The CDR3 spells CSVEVRSTYEQYF. CDR3 bases: TGCAGCGTTGAAGTCAGGAGTACCTACGAGCAGTACTTC.

V is TRBV20-1 and J is TRBJ2-3; 12 nucleotides line up with TRBD2. From germline, CDR1 is DFQATT and CDR2 SNEGSKA (reference sequence). The V segment lost 5 bases and the J segment 4 bases; nucleotides outside the gene matches: 7. CDR3 length: 15 residues. In nucleotides, the CDR3 is TGCAGTGCTCCGACTAGCGGGAGTCGCCCAGATACGCAGTATTTT. It encodes CSAPTSGSRPDTQYF.

The chain has TRBV27 and TRBJ2-1; D not resolved. The CDR3 covers 16 residues. CDR1 MNHEY and CDR2 SMNVEV come from the germline V gene (reference sequence). V lost 1 base and J 3 bases, leaving 13 bases between the germline ends. The CDR3 is CASSLWVTKRYNEQFF. CDR3 nucleotides: TGTGCCAGCAGTTTATGGGTAACCAAGCGCTACAATGAGCAGTTCTTC.

This clonotype was counted only a few times. This chain joins TRBV3-1 and TRBJ1-4, with D uncertain. Trimming took off 5 bases at V and 0 bases at J, with 10 bases between the two ends. The CDR3 length is 15 residues. Germline V gene sequence: CDR1 LGHDT, CDR2 YNNKEL (reference sequence). The CDR3 DNA sequence: TGTGCCAGCAGCGACCACATAGCAACTAATGAAAAACTGTTTTTT. Amino acids: CASSDHIATNEKLFF.

This clonotype was seen repeatedly, ten times or more. The chain couples TRBV2 to TRBJ2-3, with 7 bases aligning to TRBD2. V lost 7 bases to trimming and J lost 6 bases; unmatched junction nucleotides: 7. The CDR3 is 13 amino acids. Germline CDR1 reads SNHLY; CDR2 reads FYNNEI. CDR3 DNA: TGTGCCAGCACCTACGGGGAGGGGGATACGCAGTATTTT. Translation: CASTYGEGDTQYF.

This clonotype has just a few counts. This chain connects TRBV27 to TRBJ2-3; TRBD1 matches 11 bases. CDR3 length equals 15 residues. J was trimmed by 8 bases and V by 5 bases; bases with no gene match: 9. The V gene's germline CDR1 is MNHEY and CDR2 SMNVEV (reference sequence). The chain's CDR3 is CASSGRTGGGGTQYF. The CDR3 DNA is TGTGCCAGCAGTGGGCGGACAGGGGGCGGAGGTACGCAGTATTTT.

This clonotype occurred a few times. This chain uses TRBV7-2 with TRBJ2-1, with D possibly TRBD2 on 6 matching bases. Germline CDR1 is SGHTA and CDR2 is FQGNSA. V was pared by 3 bases and J by 3 bases, with 9 bases between. The CDR3 totals 14 residues. The CDR3 bases are TGTGCCAGCAGCTTCGGGACTTACTACAATGAGCAGTTCTTC. It translates to CASSFGTYYNEQFF. Drawing the rest from reference TRBV7-2 and TRBJ2-1, the complete variable domain is GAGVSQSPSNKVTEKGKDVELRCDPISGHTALYWYRQSLGQGLEFLIYFQGNSAPDKSGLPSDRFSAERTGGSVSTLTIQRTQQEDSAVYLCASSFGTYYNEQFFGPGTRLTVL.

This clonotype appeared a few times. The rearrangement joins TRBV12-3 or TRBV12-4 to TRBJ1-6, with 8 nucleotides matching TRBD1. Germline trimming cut 5 bases from V and 7 bases from J; bases unmatched to any gene: 7. This CDR3 has 15 residues. The CDR3 nucleotides read TGTGCCAGCAGTACAAGCAGACAGGGGAATTCACCCCTCCACTTT. It translates to CASSTSRQGNSPLHF.

This chain connects TRBV7-2 to TRBJ2-1; D is ambiguous. This CDR3 has 13 amino acids. Trimming cost V 2 bases and J 5 bases, with 7 bases left between them. Per the germline V gene, CDR1 is SGHTA and CDR2 is FQGNSA. CDR3 DNA sequence: TGTGCCAGCAGCTTAACAAGTCACAATGAGCAGTTCTTC. As protein: CASSLTSHNEQFF.

The rearrangement joins TRBV29-1 to TRBJ2-3; D possibly corresponds to TRBD1 (6 bases). Trimming removed 6 bases from V and 2 bases from J, with 15 bases in between. Germline V gene lookup returns CDR1 SQVTM and CDR2 ANQGSEA. The CDR3 covers 14 residues. CDR3 in amino acids: CSVSSRDNTDTQYF. DNA for the CDR3: TGCAGCGTGTCCAGCCGGGACAACACAGATACGCAGTATTTT.

The table lists this clonotype with a few counts. The chain uses TRBV11-2 and TRBJ2-3; maybe TRBD1 (6 bases). V gave up 2 bases and J gave up 4 bases, with 19 bases separating them. Germline V CDR1 and CDR2: SGHAT, FQNNGV. The CDR3 is 17 residues long. DNA of the CDR3: TGTGCCAGCAGCTTACGCAACAGGGTAATAATCGCAGATACGCAGTATTTT. The encoded protein is CASSLRNRVIIADTQYF.

This clonotype was seen repeatedly, ten times or more. V and J are TRBV5-1 and TRBJ2-2, with 8 bases identical to TRBD1. This CDR3 is built from 15 residues. The junction had 5 bases not matched to a gene; V was cut back by 3 bases and J by 4 bases. Per the germline V gene, CDR1 is SGHRS and CDR2 is YFSETQ. In nucleotides, the CDR3 is TGCGCCAGCAGCTGGGGGACAGGAAGCACCGGGGAGCTGTTTTTT. It translates to CASSWGTGSTGELFF.

This clonotype was counted many times. The genes are TRBV7-2 and TRBJ2-4, with D possibly being TRBD1 (6 bases). Germline lookup yields CDR1 SGHTA and CDR2 FQGNSA. Trimming pared 5 bases from V and 8 bases from J, leaving 16 bases between. The CDR3 contains 14 residues. CDR3 DNA sequence: TGTGCCAGCAGCGCACAGGGATTTGTGGACATTCAGTACTTC. Its translation: CASSAQGFVDIQYF.

The V and J genes are TRBV12-3 or TRBV12-4 and TRBJ2-1; TRBD2 agrees at 9 bases. The CDR3 is made up of 15 amino acids. With 6 bases clipped from V and 4 bases from J, the junction kept 7 bases outside the gene matches. CDR3 in amino acids: CASRPRAGGYNEQFF. CDR3 coding DNA: TGTGCCAGCAGACCCCGGGCGGGGGGGTACAATGAGCAGTTCTTC.

This clonotype turned up a few times. The chain employs TRBV6-1 and TRBJ1-5; 10 nucleotides align to TRBD1. The J segment lost 3 bases and the V segment lost 2 bases, leaving 4 bases of the junction unmatched. Germline V gives CDR1 MNHNS, CDR2 SASEGT. The CDR3 is made up of 16 amino acids. CDR3 in amino acids: CASSERTGGYNQPQHF. The DNA of the CDR3 is TGTGCCAGCAGTGAAAGGACAGGGGGATACAATCAGCCCCAGCATTTT.

This clonotype was seen a handful of times. CDR3 protein: CASSQDLTSRETQYF. CDR3 DNA sequence: TGTGCCAGCAGCCAGGACTTGACTAGTAGGGAGACCCAGTACTTC. The rearrangement uses TRBV4-2 and TRBJ2-5; TRBD2 is a possible D gene (6 bases). Trimming stripped 3 bases from V and 5 bases from J, with 16 bases between. CDR1 is LGHNA, CDR2 YNFKEQ, per germline. This CDR3 is 15 amino acids long.

This clonotype has ten or more counts. The chain combines TRBV7-2 with TRBJ1-5; 11 positions match TRBD1. In germline, CDR1 is SGHTA, CDR2 FQGNSA. The CDR3 is 16 amino acids. J lost 7 bases, V lost 3 bases, and 8 bases had no gene match. The CDR3 region is CASSLGTGGFSQPQHF. In DNA, the CDR3 is TGTGCCAGCAGCTTGGGGACAGGGGGTTTCAGCCAGCCCCAGCATTTT.

The sample holds many counts of this clonotype. The V gene is TRBV15, the J gene TRBJ1-5; D might be TRBD1 (6 bases). CDR1 LNHNV and CDR2 YYDKDF come from the germline V gene (reference sequence). Trimming took off 0 bases at V and 5 bases at J, with 14 bases between the two ends. CDR3 size: 16 residues. CDR3 nucleotides: TGTGCCACCAGCAGAGATCGGTCAGGGGCCCATCAGCCCCAGCATTTT. This gives the protein CATSRDRSGAHQPQHF.

This clonotype has at least ten counts. V is TRBV5-1 and J is TRBJ2-5; 10 bases fit TRBD2. The CDR3 has 15 residues. Germline lookup yields CDR1 SGHRS and CDR2 YFSETQ. Trimming at V came to 4 bases and at J to 5 bases, leaving 8 bases not matched to a gene. The CDR3 DNA sequence: TGCGCCAGCAGCGACGGGCTAGCGGGAGTGGAGACCCAGTACTTC. This gives the protein CASSDGLAGVETQYF.

J is TRBJ2-1 and V is TRBV28; 7 bases map to TRBD1. The germline V gene has CDR1 MDHEN and CDR2 SYDVKM. V shed 4 bases and J 10 bases; nucleotides not matched to a gene: 16. CDR3 length equals 16 residues. CDR3 coding DNA: TGTGCCAGCAGTTCCAAACTGACAGGGAGAATGAGGGAGCAGTTCTTC. As protein: CASSSKLTGRMREQFF. Full variable domain (rest looked up from reference TRBV28 and TRBJ2-1): DVKVTQSSRYLVKRTGEKVFLECVQDMDHENMFWYRQDPGLGLRLIYFSYDVKMKEKGDIPEGYSVSREKKERFSLILESASTNQTSMYLCASSSKLTGRMREQFFGPGTRLTVL.

This clonotype was found a few times. V gene TRBV30 combines with J gene TRBJ2-5, with 11 bases aligning to TRBD1. The CDR3 consists of 14 residues. Looked up from germline, CDR1 is GTSNPN and CDR2 is SVGIG (reference sequence). Unmatched junction bases numbered 5, after V lost 3 bases and J lost 5 bases. CDR3 DNA sequence: TGTGCCTGGAGCGGACAGGGGGCGCGTGAGACCCAGTACTTC. Protein product: CAWSGQGARETQYF.

This chain links TRBV5-1 with TRBJ1-1, with a tentative D call TRBD1 (5 bases). Germline V CDR1 and CDR2: SGHRS, YFSETQ. This CDR3 spans 14 amino acids. Deletions cut 4 bases from V and 0 bases from J, with 10 bases between. The CDR3 sequence: CASSGGTVNTEAFF. CDR3 sequence (DNA): TGCGCCAGCAGCGGGGGGACTGTGAACACTGAAGCTTTCTTT.

This chain uses TRBV7-6 with TRBJ2-3; D is unclear. The ends were cut back, 4 bases at V and 3 bases at J, with 14 bases in the middle. This CDR3 spans 15 amino acids. The germline CDR1 and CDR2 sequences are SGHVS and FNYEAQ. DNA for the CDR3: TGTGCCAGCAGCTCCCAAGCCGGGTATACAGATACGCAGTATTTT. Residues: CASSSQAGYTDTQYF.